The clone carrying this T cell receptor beta chain has only a few counts. Its antigen is not known. This sample is part of a study of sequential checkpoint blockade in melanoma. Study-level information: TCRbeta immunosequencing was performed on DNA from roughly 90 pretreatment melanoma tumor samples.

The protocol was immunoSEQ multiplex PCR, while the TCRdb copy is restricted to in-frame clones and leaves out a portion. The repertoire has 3,000 to 4,000 clones, 23% of them found once; the top ten carry approximately 8.6%. Study-wide points: In arm A, pretreatment tumor clonality was associated with response.

CDR1 is SGHNT and CDR2 is YENEEA in the germline V gene. This CDR3 is 15 amino acids long. Trimming removed 5 bases from V and 5 bases from J, with 19 bases in between. The sample's treatment: randomized to nivolumab then ipilimumab (arm A) or the reverse (arm B). The chain has TRBV11-3 and TRBJ2-7; D may be TRBD1 (6 bases). The source of this sequence is a human donor with melanoma. Sequencing used tumor tissue (inferred from file names), obtained from a patient given nivolumab and ipilimumab in sequence. CDR3 protein: CASSRTRARGNEQYF. DNA of the CDR3: TGTGCCAGCAGCAGGACGCGGGCCAGGGGAAACGAGCAGTACTTC.